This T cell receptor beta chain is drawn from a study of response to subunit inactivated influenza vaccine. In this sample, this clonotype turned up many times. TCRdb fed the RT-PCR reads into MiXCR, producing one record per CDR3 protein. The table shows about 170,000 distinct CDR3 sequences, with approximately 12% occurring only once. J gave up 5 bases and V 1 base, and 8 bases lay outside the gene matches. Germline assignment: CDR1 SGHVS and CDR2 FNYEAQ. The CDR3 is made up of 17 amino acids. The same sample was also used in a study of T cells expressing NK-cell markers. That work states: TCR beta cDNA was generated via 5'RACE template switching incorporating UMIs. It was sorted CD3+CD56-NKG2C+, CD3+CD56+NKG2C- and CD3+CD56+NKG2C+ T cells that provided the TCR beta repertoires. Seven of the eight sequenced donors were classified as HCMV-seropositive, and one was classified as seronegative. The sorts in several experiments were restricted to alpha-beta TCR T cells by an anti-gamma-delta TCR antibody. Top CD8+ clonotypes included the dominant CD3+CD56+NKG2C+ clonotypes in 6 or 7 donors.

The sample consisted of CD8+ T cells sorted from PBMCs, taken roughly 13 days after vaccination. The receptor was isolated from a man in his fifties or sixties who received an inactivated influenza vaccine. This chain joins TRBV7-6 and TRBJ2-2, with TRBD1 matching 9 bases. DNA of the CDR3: TGTGCCAGCAGCTTAGACCCCGGGACAGGGTCGACCGGGGAGCTGTTTTTT. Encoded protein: CASSLDPGTGSTGELFF.